What follows are 17 T cell receptor beta chains derived from one specimen sequenced in a study of T cell responses to AZD1222 COVID-19 vaccine. Repertoires were generated with immunoSEQ multiplex PCR, while TCRdb's copy carries only in-frame clones and drops some. Seen here are about 150,000 clones, 90% observed once, and the top ten hold approximately 2%. The source was peripheral blood, collected on day 0 of AZD1222 vaccination. The origin of the receptors is an adult in good health.

The V call is TRBV15, the J call TRBJ2-3, with D possibly called TRBD1 or TRBD2 (6 bases each). The germline V gene encodes CDR1 LNHNV and CDR2 YYDKDF (reference sequence). Trimming shortened V by 0 bases and J by 0 bases, and 13 bases separated the two germline ends. This CDR3 contains 17 residues. The CDR3 DNA reads TGTGCCACCAGCAGAGATAGGGGGGTATATAGCACAGATACGCAGTATTTT. This translates into CATSRDRGVYSTDTQYF.

This clone was observed a single time. V usage is TRBV27 and J usage is TRBJ1-1; no reliable D call. Deletions cut 6 bases from V and 2 bases from J, with 19 bases between. Germline CDR1 is MNHEY and CDR2 is SMNVEV (reference sequence). This CDR3 is built from 16 residues. CDR3 nucleotide sequence: TGTGCCAGCAGAAAAAACAACATTCGGGCCAACACTGAAGCTTTCTTT. Amino acids: CASRKNNIRANTEAFF.

The rearrangement joins TRBV5-6 to TRBJ1-2; D is perhaps TRBD1 (5 bases). CDR1 is SGHDT and CDR2 is YYEEEE in the germline V gene. With 0 bases removed from V and 5 bases from J, the gap between germline ends came to 11 bases. This CDR3 spans 14 amino acids. CDR3 region: CASSLAGGKYGYTF. DNA of the CDR3: TGTGCCAGCAGCTTGGCCGGGGGGAAGTATGGCTACACCTTC.

The chain carries TRBV4-3 and TRBJ1-2, with D uncertain. The V gene's germline CDR1 is LGHNA and CDR2 YSLEER. V lost 0 bases to trimming and J lost 1 base, with 9 bases between them. The CDR3 loop spans 15 amino acids. The CDR3 is CASSQEIGNNYGYTF. The CDR3, as DNA: TGCGCCAGCAGCCAAGAAATCGGGAATAACTATGGCTACACCTTC.

This chain connects TRBV27 to TRBJ2-1; TRBD2 agrees at 13 bases. Unmatched junction bases numbered 2, after V lost 2 bases and J lost 7 bases. Germline V CDR1 and CDR2: MNHEY, SMNVEV (reference sequence). There are 15 residues in the CDR3. The DNA for the CDR3 is TGTGCCAGCAGTTTAGGGACTAGCGGGATTAATGAGCAGTTCTTC. Its protein product is CASSLGTSGINEQFF.

The table lists this clone with a count of one. CDR3 protein: CASSIGSGSSGELFF. The DNA of the CDR3 is TGTGCCAGTAGTATAGGTAGCGGGAGTTCTGGGGAGCTGTTTTTT. This chain links TRBV19 with TRBJ2-2; TRBD2 agrees at 9 bases. The V gene end was trimmed by 1 base and the J gene end by 8 bases; junction bases not matched to a gene: 5. The CDR3 is 15 amino acids. The germline V gene has CDR1 LNHDA and CDR2 SQIVND (reference sequence).

The chain joins TRBV18 to TRBJ2-7, with TRBD1 matching over 8 bases. V dropped 0 bases and J dropped 2; count of bases not matched to a gene: 6. The CDR3 loop spans 16 amino acids. In germline, CDR1 is KGHSH, CDR2 LQKENI. CDR3 coding DNA: TGTGCCAGCTCACCACCCGACAGGGGATTCCCCTACGAGCAGTACTTC. Translation gives CASSPPDRGFPYEQYF. The full variable domain, rest sourced from reference TRBV18 and TRBJ2-7, is NAGVMQNPRHLVRRRGQEARLRCSPMKGHSHVYWYRQLPEEGLKFMVYLQKENIIDESGMPKERFSAEFPKEGPSILRIQQVVRGDSAAYFCASSPPDRGFPYEQYFGPGTRLTVT.

The sample holds one count of this clone. The V gene is TRBV9, the J gene TRBJ1-2, with 8 positions matching TRBD1. This CDR3 is built from 14 residues. Trimming cost V 5 bases and J 4 bases; bases outside gene matches: 7. Germline lookup yields CDR1 SGDLS and CDR2 YYNGEE. DNA for the CDR3: TGTGCCAGCAGTACAGGGGGGGAGGTCTATGGCTACACCTTC. Translation: CASSTGGEVYGYTF.

This clone appeared a few times. CDR3 region: CAISEAGTGTEAFF. DNA for the CDR3: TGTGCCATCAGTGAAGCAGGTACCGGCACTGAAGCTTTCTTT. This sequence joins TRBV10-3 and TRBJ1-1, with D unclear. CDR1 is ENHRY and CDR2 is SYGVKD in the germline V gene. The CDR3 contains 14 residues. Trimming left V 3 bases short and J 4 bases short, with 12 bases between.

The V gene is TRBV3-1 (or the pseudogene TRBV3-2), the J gene TRBJ2-1; TRBD2 matches 7 bases. Germline assignment: CDR1 LGHDT and CDR2 YNNKEL (reference sequence). This CDR3 region has 15 residues. The J segment lost 6 bases and the V segment lost 4 bases, leaving 9 bases of the junction unmatched. The CDR3 here is CASSRGRASGNEQFF. CDR3 sequence (DNA): TGTGCCAGCAGCCGCGGACGGGCTAGCGGCAATGAGCAGTTCTTC.

This chain links TRBV18 with TRBJ2-1; D may be TRBD2 (5 bases). Trimming removed 4 bases from V and 7 bases from J, with 11 bases in between. This CDR3 has 13 residues. Per germline, CDR1 KGHSH and CDR2 LQKENI. The CDR3 loop reads CASSLGLENEQFF. The CDR3 DNA is TGTGCCAGCTCACTAGGACTGGAGAATGAGCAGTTCTTC. Full variable domain (outside the CDR3, taken from reference TRBV18 and TRBJ2-1): NAGVMQNPRHLVRRRGQEARLRCSPMKGHSHVYWYRQLPEEGLKFMVYLQKENIIDESGMPKERFSAEFPKEGPSILRIQQVVRGDSAAYFCASSLGLENEQFFGPGTRLTVL.

The gene calls are TRBV12-3 or TRBV12-4 and TRBJ2-7, with D perhaps matching TRBD2 (5 bases). Deletions cut 11 bases from V and 6 bases from J, with 20 bases between. The CDR3 is made up of 13 amino acids. This chain's CDR3 is CASTWASPSEQYF. The CDR3 DNA follows: TGTGCCTCAACATGGGCTAGCCCGTCCGAGCAGTACTTC.

V usage is TRBV3-1 (or the pseudogene TRBV3-2) and J usage is TRBJ2-3; a weak D match, TRBD1 (5 bases). This CDR3 is built from 14 residues. V lost 3 bases to trimming and J lost 2 bases, with 9 bases between them. Germline V gives CDR1 LGHDT, CDR2 YNNKEL (reference sequence). CDR3 sequence: CASSHGRATDTQYF. The CDR3 DNA follows: TGTGCCAGCAGCCACGGCAGGGCCACAGATACGCAGTATTTT.

The chain is built from TRBV6-2 or TRBV6-3 and TRBJ2-7, with D perhaps TRBD1 (6 bases). V was pared by 4 bases and J by 2 bases, with 15 bases between. This CDR3 spans 15 amino acids. Germline-derived CDR1 and CDR2 are MNHEY and SVGEGT. In DNA form, the CDR3 reads TGTGCCAGCAGTTCCATAAGCCGGACAGCCTACGAGCAGTACTTC. This codes for CASSSISRTAYEQYF.

The chain carries TRBV7-6 and TRBJ2-7; the match to TRBD2 covers 8 bases. J lost 0 bases, V lost 5 bases, and 9 bases had no gene match. The CDR3 has 16 amino acids. Germline V CDR1 and CDR2: SGHVS, FNYEAQ. The CDR3 is CASSPHDSGSSYEQYF. CDR3 coding DNA: TGTGCCAGCAGCCCCCATGACAGCGGGAGCTCCTACGAGCAGTACTTC.

The V call is TRBV4-1, the J call TRBJ1-5; D remains unclear. Trimming took off 1 base at V and 8 bases at J, with 12 bases between the two ends. The CDR3 covers 14 residues. CDR1 and CDR2 (germline): MGHRA, YSYEKL. The CDR3 loop reads CASSQGAKWEPQHF. DNA of the CDR3: TGCGCCAGCAGCCAAGGGGCGAAATGGGAGCCCCAGCATTTT.

The chain combines TRBV2 with TRBJ1-5; possibly TRBD1 for D (5 bases). CDR3 length: 14 residues. CDR1 SNHLY and CDR2 FYNNEI come from the germline V gene. V was trimmed by 7 bases and J by 7 bases, leaving 17 bases between them. The chain's CDR3 is CASNVGGSKQPQHF. The DNA of the CDR3 is TGTGCCAGCAACGTCGGGGGATCAAAACAGCCCCAGCATTTT.